The clone carrying this T cell receptor (beta chain) was counted only a few times. These data come from a study of T cell changes during pregnancy in multiple sclerosis. V was pared by 0 bases and J by 7 bases, with 9 bases between. Per germline, CDR1 LNHDA and CDR2 SQIVND (reference sequence). The CDR3 covers 13 residues. Assay: immunoSEQ multiplex PCR; the TCRdb copy retains only in-frame clones and omits some. The top ten hold less than 3% of the sample, which has approximately 60,000 clones, about 90% seen once. This receptor was identified in a female donor in good health, enrolled as a control in a pregnancy study. The chain carries TRBV19 and TRBJ1-2, with D perhaps matching TRBD1 (5 bases). Here the sequenced sample was peripheral blood, taken in the second trimester of pregnancy. The CDR3 nucleotides read TGTGCCAGTAGTATAGACAGGGCCGCTGGCTACACCTTC. The encoded protein is CASSIDRAAGYTF.